The following is a TCR beta chain sequence with its context. Recruitment covered about two dozen US areas and drew participants whose ages spanned 18 to 89 years. Participant-reported clinical history was the basis for cohort assignment. Germline values: CDR1 MNHEY, CDR2 SVGAGI. Germline trimming cut 7 bases from V and 7 bases from J; bases unmatched to any gene: 5. The length of the CDR3 is 12 residues. As processed by the authors: Amplification with reference gene primers provided the estimates of nucleated cell counts. Here immunoSEQ multiplex PCR was the method, and the copy in TCRdb shows in-frame clones only, minus some. D and trimming were read from the DNA, whereas the V and J calls and clone size are those reported in that table. There are more than 250,000 clones in the sample; 70% to 90% occur only once, and more than 2% lies in the top ten. The source of the sample is a study of blood T cell repertoires in COVID-19.

The receptor was derived from a man aged 25-45 years who had recovered from COVID-19. The V and J genes are TRBV6-5 and TRBJ1-2; 8 nucleotides match TRBD1. Sequenced sample: PBMCs or T cells enriched from blood (not recorded which). The CDR3, as DNA: TGTGCCAGCAAACAGGGGGTCGTTGGCTACACCTTC. This gives the protein CASKQGVVGYTF.